This TCR beta chain was documented in a study of blood T cell repertoires in COVID-19. Clones were sequenced by immunoSEQ multiplex PCR, and TCRdb holds only the in-frame ones, with some missing. The top ten hold 2% to 2.5% of the sample, which has 250,000 to 300,000 clones, approximately 88% seen once. V was shortened by 7 bases and J by 3 bases, with 11 bases between the two germline ends. Per the germline V gene, CDR1 is SGHNT and CDR2 is YYREEE (reference sequence). This CDR3 comprises 13 residues. The source is a man aged 50 to 59 with acute or convalescent COVID-19. V usage is TRBV5-4 and J usage is TRBJ2-1; a possible D gene is TRBD1 (5 bases). The sample consisted of peripheral blood. The CDR3 DNA reads as TGTGCCAGCGGGGCTAAGGGCTACAATGAGCAGTTCTTC. It translates to CASGAKGYNEQFF.